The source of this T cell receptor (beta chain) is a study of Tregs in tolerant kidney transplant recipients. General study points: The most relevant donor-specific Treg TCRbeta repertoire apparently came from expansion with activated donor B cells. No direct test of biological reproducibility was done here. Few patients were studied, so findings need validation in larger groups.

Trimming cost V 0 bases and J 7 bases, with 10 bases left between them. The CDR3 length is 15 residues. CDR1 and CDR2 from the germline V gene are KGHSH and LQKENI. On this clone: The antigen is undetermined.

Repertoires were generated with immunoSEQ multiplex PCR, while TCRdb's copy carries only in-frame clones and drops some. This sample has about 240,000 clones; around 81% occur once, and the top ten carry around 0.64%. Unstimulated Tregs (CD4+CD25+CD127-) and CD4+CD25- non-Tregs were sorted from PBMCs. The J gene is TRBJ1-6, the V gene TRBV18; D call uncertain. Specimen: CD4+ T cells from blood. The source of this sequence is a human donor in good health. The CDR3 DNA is TGTGCCAGCTCACCACCGGACGGGAAGAATTCACCCCTCCACTTT. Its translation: CASSPPDGKNSPLHF.